This is a list of T cell receptor beta chains from one sample in a study of blood T cell repertoires in COVID-19. Generated by immunoSEQ multiplex PCR, the TCRdb table keeps only in-frame clones and is missing some. The sample shows roughly 60,000 clones, around 87% of them seen only once. Sequenced sample: peripheral blood. The receptors come from a human donor with acute or convalescent COVID-19. The donor label of this sample is uncertain. Each CDR3 is given with its conserved first and last residue. The D gene is left open where the match is weak. Expanded clones get a size class; other rows say once, few or many, or leave the size out.

v_gene	len	abundance	j_gene	d_gene	CDR3nt	CDR3aa
TRBV19	14	-	TRBJ1-2	-	TGTGCCAGTAGGGACGGCCAAGGAGGCTATGGCTACACCTTC	CASRDGQGGYGYTF
TRBV28	15	-	TRBJ2-3	-	TGTGCCAGCAGCCTCTTCCGGGGGAACACAGATACGCAGTATTTT	CASSLFRGNTDTQYF
TRBV19	14	once	TRBJ2-7	-	TGTGCCAGTAGTATAGGGGCCAGCTCCTACGAGCAGTACTTC	CASSIGASSYEQYF
TRBV28	14	few	TRBJ1-1	-	TGTGCCAGCAGTTTATTAAACGGTCACACTGAAGCTTTCTTT	CASSLLNGHTEAFF
TRBV5-6	17	few	TRBJ1-6	TRBD1	TGTGCCAGCAGCCCAATCGACAGGGGAGGGAGGAATTCACCCCTCCACTTT	CASSPIDRGGRNSPLHF
TRBV11-2	12	-	TRBJ2-3	-	TGTGCCAGCAGCTTAGATCGGGATACGCAGTATTTT	CASSLDRDTQYF
TRBV7-2	13	-	TRBJ2-4	TRBD1	TGTGCCAGCAGTGGGACAGGGGTTAACATTCAGTACTTC	CASSGTGVNIQYF
TRBV15	15	-	TRBJ1-2	-	TGTGCCACCAGCAGACTAGAAACCGGTAACTATGGCTACACCTTC	CATSRLETGNYGYTF
TRBV10-3	15	-	TRBJ2-1	TRBD2	TGTGCCATCAGTGAGTCAGCGGGAGTGGTCAATGAGCAGTTCTTC	CAISESAGVVNEQFF
TRBV2	13	few	TRBJ2-1	TRBD1	TGTGCCAGCAGTCCACAGGGGACGGATGAGCAGTTCTTC	CASSPQGTDEQFF
TRBV5-1	14	few	TRBJ2-7	-	TGCGCCAGCAGCCCATCAGGGGCCTCCTACGAGCAGTACTTC	CASSPSGASYEQYF
TRBV6-5	15	-	TRBJ1-4	-	TGTGCCAGCAGTTTCATCGGGACTAGGGATGAAAAACTGTTTTTT	CASSFIGTRDEKLFF
TRBV6-5	14	-	TRBJ2-1	TRBD2	TGTGCCAGCACCCCAGGGAGGGTAGGAAATGAGCAGTTCTTC	CASTPGRVGNEQFF
TRBV10-3	16	-	TRBJ2-1	TRBD2	TGTGCCACAGGGACTAGCGGGAAGGGCTCCTACAATGAGCAGTTCTTC	CATGTSGKGSYNEQFF
TRBV9	16	-	TRBJ2-2	-	TGTGCCAGCAGCTCCCTGGGGGGTGGCTCCACCGGGGAGCTGTTTTTT	CASSSLGGGSTGELFF
TRBV9	15	-	TRBJ2-1	-	TGTGCCAGCACCGTCACGGGGAGCTCCTACAATGAGCAGTTCTTC	CASTVTGSSYNEQFF
TRBV19	13	once	TRBJ2-5	-	TGTGCCACCAATGCGGGGAGCCGAGAGACCCAGTACTTC	CATNAGSRETQYF
TRBV7-9	14	-	TRBJ2-1	TRBD2	TGTGCCAGCAGCCCCGGACTAGCCGACAATGAGCAGTTCTTC	CASSPGLADNEQFF
TRBV11-3	12	-	TRBJ2-3	-	TGTGCCAGCAGCTTGGAGGGGCGGACGCAGTATTTT	CASSLEGRTQYF
TRBV25-1	13	-	TRBJ1-2	TRBD1	TGTGCCAGCAGCCTAACAGGGGACCCTGGCTACACCTTC	CASSLTGDPGYTF
TRBV7-6	13	-	TRBJ1-5	-	TGTGCCAGCAGCCAGGGCGAGTGGCAGCCCCAGCATTTT	CASSQGEWQPQHF
TRBV5-1	16	-	TRBJ2-5	TRBD2	TGCGCCAGCAGCCCCACTAGCGGGGGGGCCTTGGAAACCCAGTACTTC	CASSPTSGGALETQYF
TRBV4-1	17	-	TRBJ1-1	-	TGCGCCAGCAGCCAAGTGCTTGAGGTTCTGGAGAACACTGAAGCTTTCTTT	CASSQVLEVLENTEAFF
TRBV19	16	-	TRBJ1-1	-	TGTGCCAGTAGTAAAATCCGAGGTTCGCTAGTCGCTGAAGCTTTCTTT	CASSKIRGSLVAEAFF
TRBV15	13	-	TRBJ1-5	TRBD1	TGTGCCACCAGCAGAGACAGGGGGCAGCCCCAGCATTTT	CATSRDRGQPQHF
TRBV28	13	-	TRBJ1-1	TRBD1	TGTGCCAGCAGCACACCAGGGGGCACTGAAGCTTTCTTT	CASSTPGGTEAFF
TRBV7-2	14	-	TRBJ2-1	TRBD2	TGTGCCAGCAGCTCGACTAGCGCTTACAATGAGCAGTTCTTC	CASSSTSAYNEQFF
TRBV7-3	16	-	TRBJ2-3	TRBD2	TGTGCCAGCAGCCCCGGACTAGCGGGAGTGGCAGATACGCAGTATTTT	CASSPGLAGVADTQYF
TRBV6-5	14	-	TRBJ2-7	TRBD1	TGTGCCAGCAGCATGACAGGGAAGGCCTACGAGCAGTACTTC	CASSMTGKAYEQYF
TRBV13	17	-	TRBJ1-3	-	TGTGCCAGCAGCTTAGGGGGTCAGGGACACTCTGGAAACACCATATATTTT	CASSLGGQGHSGNTIYF
TRBV13	16	-	TRBJ2-2	TRBD1	TGTGCCAGCAGCTTAGGAGGGACAGGGAAAACCGGGGAGCTGTTTTTT	CASSLGGTGKTGELFF
TRBV20-1	11	-	TRBJ2-5	-	TGCAGTGCCAGTATAATAGAGACCCAGTACTTC	CSASIIETQYF
TRBV5-1	13	-	TRBJ2-7	-	TGCGCCAGCAGCTTGTCTCAGGTCTACGAGCAGTACTTC	CASSLSQVYEQYF
TRBV28	18	-	TRBJ2-1	TRBD2	TGTGCCAGCAGTACCTTTGGGGCTAGCGGTAAGACCTACAATGAGCAGTTCTTC	CASSTFGASGKTYNEQFF
TRBV6-1	16	-	TRBJ2-7	TRBD2	TGTGCCAGCAGTGAGGGGCGACTAGCGGGAAACTACGAGCAGTACTTC	CASSEGRLAGNYEQYF
TRBV11-3	15	-	TRBJ2-2	TRBD1	TGTGCCAGCAGCACCCGGACAGGGCCCGGGGGGGAGCTGTTTTTT	CASSTRTGPGGELFF
TRBV2	14	few	TRBJ1-2	TRBD1	TGTGCCAGCAGTGAAAGGACAGGGTGGGGTGGCTACACCTTC	CASSERTGWGGYTF
TRBV12-5	15	-	TRBJ2-1	TRBD1	TGTGCTAGTGGTTTGGGGACAGGGGGCGGGGATGAGCAGTTCTTC	CASGLGTGGGDEQFF
TRBV29-1	15	-	TRBJ2-1	TRBD2	TGCAGCGCTTGGACTAGCCGAAGCTCCTACAATGAGCAGTTCTTC	CSAWTSRSSYNEQFF
TRBV5-4	15	few	TRBJ2-5	-	TGTGCCAGCAGCTTGGCCTCGGGTAGCCAGGAGACCCAGTACTTC	CASSLASGSQETQYF
TRBV18	14	-	TRBJ1-6	-	TGTGCCAGCTCACCCCCGGGACACAATTCACCCCTCCACTTT	CASSPPGHNSPLHF
TRBV5-1	16	once	TRBJ2-3	TRBD2	TGCGCCAGCAGCTTGCCCGAGACTAGCGGCGCGGGTACGCAGTATTTT	CASSLPETSGAGTQYF
TRBV10-2	12	-	TRBJ1-1	TRBD1	TGCGCCAGCAGAAGACAGGGGAATGAAGCTTTCTTT	CASRRQGNEAFF
TRBV7-9	13	-	TRBJ2-7	TRBD2	TGTGCCAGCAGCTTAGGGACTAGCACCGAGCAGTACTTC	CASSLGTSTEQYF
TRBV5-1	14	-	TRBJ2-5	-	TGCGCCAGCAGCTTGGTGGGCAGCCAAGAGACCCAGTACTTC	CASSLVGSQETQYF
TRBV10-2	15	-	TRBJ2-7	TRBD2	TGCGCCAGCAGTGATATAGCGGGAGTGGCCTACGAGCAGTACTTC	CASSDIAGVAYEQYF
TRBV25-1	15	-	TRBJ1-3	-	TGTGCCAGCAGTGAAGCAGGTTACTCTGGAAACACCATATATTTT	CASSEAGYSGNTIYF
TRBV30	13	once	TRBJ1-6	TRBD1	TGTGCCTGGAAGATCACAGGGGTATCACCCCTCCACTTT	CAWKITGVSPLHF
TRBV28	15	once	TRBJ1-5	-	TGTGCCAGCAGGACGGTGGGGCAGGGTTTTCAGCCCCAGCATTTT	CASRTVGQGFQPQHF
TRBV19	16	-	TRBJ2-2	-	TGTGCCAGTAGTTACTCGCGGACAACGCTTTTGGGGGAGCTGTTTTTT	CASSYSRTTLLGELFF